A selection of T cell receptor beta chains follows, all from one sample in a study of shared clonotypes between healthy human individuals. Assay: immunoSEQ multiplex PCR; the TCRdb copy retains only in-frame clones and omits some. The repertoire holds approximately 1.5 million clones, with less than 99% as singletons. Sequencing was carried out using naive CD4+ T cells sorted from blood. The origin of the receptors is a man aged 30 to 45 in good health. The CDR3 runs from the conserved cysteine through the conserved F or W. D genes are given only for firm matches. Clone size appears in some rows only: once, few, many, or a class for an expanded clone.

V gene,CDR3 length,clone size,J gene,D gene,CDR3 DNA,CDR3 protein
TRBV7-2,14,-,TRBJ2-1,-,TGTGCCAGCAGCTTAGATCTGGGGTGGGCTGAGCAGTTCTTC,CASSLDLGWAEQFF
TRBV5-1,15,-,TRBJ1-5,-,TGCGCCAGCAGCGAACAGGGAAATAGCAATCAGCCCCAGCATTTT,CASSEQGNSNQPQHF
TRBV9,17,-,TRBJ2-5,-,TGTGCCAGCAGCGTAGCTACGCAGGGGGGGTACCAAGAGACCCAGTACTTC,CASSVATQGGYQETQYF
TRBV9,16,-,TRBJ2-4,-,TGTGCCAGCAGCGTAGCGTCAGACCCAGCCAAAAACATTCAGTACTTC,CASSVASDPAKNIQYF
TRBV7-2,15,-,TRBJ1-3,-,TGTGCCAGCAGCGAAGACGTGAGCTCTGGAAACACCATATATTTT,CASSEDVSSGNTIYF
TRBV10-1,15,-,TRBJ2-5,TRBD2,TGCGCCAGCAGTGAAAAGCGGGAGACCCTAGGGACCCAGTACTTC,CASSEKRETLGTQYF
TRBV7-9,13,once,TRBJ2-1,-,TGTGCCAGCAGCTTAGCTGGTGGCCGTGAGCAGTTCTTC,CASSLAGGREQFF
TRBV6-1,13,-,TRBJ1-2,-,TGTGCCAGCAGTGAACGCGGGTTCTATGGCTACACCTTC,CASSERGFYGYTF
TRBV4-1,12,-,TRBJ2-3,-,TGCGCCAGCAGCCCCGGAGCAGATACGCAGTATTTT,CASSPGADTQYF
TRBV5-1,13,-,TRBJ2-7,TRBD1,TGCGCCAGCAGCCCAGACAGGGCCTACGAGCAGTACTTC,CASSPDRAYEQYF
TRBV27,16,-,TRBJ2-6,-,TGTGCCAGCAGTTTATACGGCCGGGCTGGGGCCAACGTCCTGACTTTC,CASSLYGRAGANVLTF
TRBV6-6,13,-,TRBJ2-5,-,TGTGCCAGCAGTTACTCGCCAGAGGAGACCCAGTACTTC,CASSYSPEETQYF
TRBV27,13,-,TRBJ2-7,TRBD1,TGTGCCAGCAGCTGGGGACAGGCGTACGAGCAGTACTTC,CASSWGQAYEQYF
TRBV5-4,12,-,TRBJ1-3,-,TGTGCCAGCAGCTTCTCCGGAAACACCATATATTTT,CASSFSGNTIYF
TRBV19,14,-,TRBJ2-7,-,TGTGCCAGTAGGGCTGGGACGTATCCCTACGAGCAGTACTTC,CASRAGTYPYEQYF
TRBV5-6,14,once,TRBJ2-1,TRBD1,TGTGCCAGCAGCGCGGGACAGGGTAACAATGAGCAGTTCTTC,CASSAGQGNNEQFF
TRBV11-1,14,-,TRBJ2-2,-,TGTGCCAGCAGCTTAGCGTTGTACACCGGGGAGCTGTTTTTT,CASSLALYTGELFF
TRBV5-1,13,-,TRBJ2-7,-,TGCGCCAGCAGCTTGGTGGGGCGGCTCGAGCAGTACTTC,CASSLVGRLEQYF
TRBV29-1,12,-,TRBJ2-1,-,TGCAGTCATCCCCGGGGTTACAATGAGCAGTTCTTC,CSHPRGYNEQFF
TRBV10-1,13,-,TRBJ2-7,-,TGCGCCAGCAGTGAGGGACATACCTACGAGCAGTACTTC,CASSEGHTYEQYF
TRBV18,14,-,TRBJ2-1,-,TGTGCCAGCTCACGGGGTTCAGACTACAATGAGCAGTTCTTC,CASSRGSDYNEQFF
TRBV5-8,15,-,TRBJ2-1,-,TGTGCCAGCAGCCCTACTCCCCTCTCCTACAATGAGCAGTTCTTC,CASSPTPLSYNEQFF
TRBV7-2,17,-,TRBJ2-2,TRBD2,TGTGCCAGCAGGGGCGGGGGTAGCGGAGAGAGGTCCGGGGAGCTGTTTTTT,CASRGGGSGERSGELFF
TRBV5-4,15,once,TRBJ2-7,-,TGTGCCAGCACCCGCTGGGGACAAAGCTCCTACGAGCAGTACTTC,CASTRWGQSSYEQYF
TRBV27,14,-,TRBJ2-7,-,TGTGCCAGCAGTTTATCGGTGTGGGGTTACGAGCAGTACTTC,CASSLSVWGYEQYF
TRBV5-1,16,-,TRBJ2-7,-,TGCGCCAGCAGCTCCGGGGTGGGTGTAAAGGATTACGAGCAGTACTTC,CASSSGVGVKDYEQYF
TRBV28,14,-,TRBJ2-7,TRBD2,TGTGCCAGCAGTTTCGGAGGGGAGGGATACGAGCAGTACTTC,CASSFGGEGYEQYF
TRBV5-6,11,once,TRBJ2-7,-,TGTGCCAGCAGCTTGGGCTACGAGCAGTACTTC,CASSLGYEQYF
TRBV2,13,-,TRBJ1-5,-,TGTGCCAGCAAGGAGGGGGGCAATCAGCCCCAGCATTTT,CASKEGGNQPQHF
TRBV5-1,14,-,TRBJ2-1,-,TGCGCCAGCAGCACAGGGAGGCTACTCGGTGAGCAGTTCTTC,CASSTGRLLGEQFF
TRBV15,18,-,TRBJ2-1,TRBD2,TGTGCCACCAGCAGAGTCCGCCTGACTAGCGGCAGCTACAATGAGCAGTTCTTC,CATSRVRLTSGSYNEQFF
TRBV2,15,-,TRBJ2-5,TRBD1,TGTGCCAGCAGTGCTGACTCAGGGGGTTCAGAGACCCAGTACTTC,CASSADSGGSETQYF
TRBV27,15,-,TRBJ1-2,TRBD1,TGTGCCAGCAGACCCCTGGACAGGGTGAGCTATGGCTACACCTTC,CASRPLDRVSYGYTF
TRBV28,14,-,TRBJ2-1,TRBD1,TGTGCCAGCAAATACTCGGACAGGGTCAATGAGCAGTTCTTC,CASKYSDRVNEQFF
TRBV5-4,14,-,TRBJ2-7,TRBD1,TGTGCCAGCAGTCGACAGGGATATAGTTACGAGCAGTACTTC,CASSRQGYSYEQYF
TRBV9,14,-,TRBJ2-7,-,TGTGCCAGCAGCGTAGCTAGTTCCGGATACGAGCAGTACTTC,CASSVASSGYEQYF
TRBV2,14,-,TRBJ2-2,-,TGTGCCAGCAGGGGGACTCGGAACACCGGGGAGCTGTTTTTT,CASRGTRNTGELFF
TRBV7-9,15,-,TRBJ2-3,TRBD2,TGTGCCAGCAGCTTAAGGCTAGCGGGAGCGGATACGCAGTATTTT,CASSLRLAGADTQYF
TRBV6-6,14,-,TRBJ2-2,TRBD2,TGTGCCAGCTCCGTTAGCGGGAGAGCCGGGGAGCTGTTTTTT,CASSVSGRAGELFF
TRBV30,13,-,TRBJ2-7,TRBD2,TGTGCCGGAGGGTCTAGCGGACCCTACGAGCAGTACTTC,CAGGSSGPYEQYF
TRBV2,15,-,TRBJ1-5,TRBD1,TGTGCCAGCAGAGAAACCGGGACAGGGCCGCAGCCCCAGCATTTT,CASRETGTGPQPQHF
TRBV9,14,-,TRBJ2-1,TRBD1,TGTGCCAGCACCTACTCCGCAGGGGGCAATGAGCAGTTCTTC,CASTYSAGGNEQFF
TRBV6-6,15,-,TRBJ2-7,TRBD1,TGTGCCAGCAGTTACGATGACAGGGGGCTGAACGAGCAGTACTTC,CASSYDDRGLNEQYF
TRBV18,20,-,TRBJ2-2,TRBD2,TGTGCCAGCTCACGACCGGTGGGACTAGCGGGAGTCGGGGTCACCGGGGAGCTGTTTTTT,CASSRPVGLAGVGVTGELFF